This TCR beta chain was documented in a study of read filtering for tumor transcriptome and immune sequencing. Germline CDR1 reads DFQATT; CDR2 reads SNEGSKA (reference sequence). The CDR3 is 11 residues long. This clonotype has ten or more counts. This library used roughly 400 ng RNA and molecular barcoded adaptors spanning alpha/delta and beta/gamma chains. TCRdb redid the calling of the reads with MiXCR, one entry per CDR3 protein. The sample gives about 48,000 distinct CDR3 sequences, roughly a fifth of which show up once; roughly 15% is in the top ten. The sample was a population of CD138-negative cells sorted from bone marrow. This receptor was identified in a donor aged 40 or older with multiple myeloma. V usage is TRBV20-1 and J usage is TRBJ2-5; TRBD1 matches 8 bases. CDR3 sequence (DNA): TGCAGCGCAGACAGGGGAGAGACCCAGTACTTC. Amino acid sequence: CSADRGETQYF.